A single sample gave rise to the 5 T cell receptor beta chains below, sequenced in a study of blood T cells in healthy people across ages. Then a second PCR, running roughly 7 to 11 cycles, was carried out with a sample-barcoded 5' primer and a J-beta primer mix. Using its own MiXCR run on the 5' RACE reads, TCRdb lists one record per CDR3 protein. The data hold 450,000 to 700,000 distinct CDR3 sequences, with approximately 27% observed a single time. The source material was blood. Receptors were obtained from a woman in her seventies in good health.

As regards this clonotype: This sequence may be a read error, since a much larger clone differs from it by one base. The chain is built from TRBV6-2 or TRBV6-3 and TRBJ2-7; D gene unclear. This CDR3 comprises 12 residues. From germline, CDR1 is MNHEY and CDR2 SVGEGT. CDR3 nucleotide sequence: TGTGCCAGCAGTCCTACCTCCTACGAGCAGCACTTC. Amino acids: CASSPTSYEQHF.

This clonotype was observed a handful of times. The chain recombines TRBV7-9 with TRBJ1-1, with D possibly matching TRBD1 (6 bases). The CDR3 totals 17 residues. V dropped 4 bases and J dropped 1 base, with 19 bases sitting between them. CDR1 and CDR2 from the germline V gene are SEHNR and FQNEAQ (reference sequence). The chain's CDR3 is CASSSPSPQGQNTEAFF. The DNA of the CDR3 is TGTGCCAGCAGCTCTCCTTCGCCACAGGGACAGAACACTGAAGCTTTCTTT.

This clonotype has only a few counts. As DNA, the CDR3 is TGCAGCGTCGCCTTCGGGCTCCAAGAGACCCAGTACTTC. Protein product: CSVAFGLQETQYF. V and J are TRBV29-1 and TRBJ2-5; D is ambiguous. V was cut by 6 bases and J by 1 base, with 12 bases left in between. From germline, CDR1 is SQVTM and CDR2 ANQGSEA. CDR3 length equals 13 residues.

J is TRBJ2-5 and V is TRBV7-8; tentatively, D is TRBD2 (6 bases). Germline V gene data show CDR1 as SGHVS and CDR2 as FQNEAQ. The CDR3 length is 11 residues. V lost 1 base and J 9 bases, leaving 6 bases between the germline ends. The CDR3 coding sequence is TGTGCCAGCAGCTTAGGGGAGGCCCAGTACTTC. It yields the protein CASSLGEAQYF. The full variable domain, rest sourced from reference TRBV7-8 and TRBJ2-5, is GAGVSQSPRYKVAKRGQDVALRCDPISGHVSLFWYQQALGQGPEFLTYFQNEAQLDKSGLPSDRFFAERPEGSVSTLKIQRTQQEDSAVYLCASSLGEAQYFGPGTRLLVL.

This clonotype was picked up a small number of times. CDR3 nucleotides: TGTGCCATCAGTGTTGGCAGGGATCGCGCCGGGGAGCTGTTTTTT. Translated: CAISVGRDRAGELFF. J is TRBJ2-2 and V is TRBV10-3, with D perhaps TRBD1 (5 bases). V lost 4 bases and J 6 bases, leaving 15 bases between the germline ends. CDR3 length equals 15 residues. The V gene's germline CDR1 is ENHRY and CDR2 SYGVKD.